Listed below are T cell receptor beta chains from one sample, sequenced in a study of shared clonotypes between healthy human individuals. Sequenced by immunoSEQ multiplex PCR; TCRdb stores in-frame clones only, minus some. Of fewer than 1.8 million clones in the sample, roughly 98.5% are singletons; the top ten hold over 0.3%. The sequenced sample consisted of naive CD4+ T cells sorted from blood. The receptors were gathered from a man younger than 45 in good health. The CDR3 runs from the conserved cysteine through the conserved F or W. A D gene is named only where the DNA matches it firmly. The listing skips clone size in some rows; elsewhere it reads once, few, many or a size class.

clone size	D gene	V gene	J gene	CDR3 DNA	CDR3 protein
.	.	TRBV7-2	TRBJ2-5	TGTGCCAGCAGCTTAGAATGGACCCAGTACTTC	CASSLEWTQYF
.	.	TRBV18	TRBJ1-1	TGTGCCAGCTCACCTCTGACTGTGGAAGCTTTCTTT	CASSPLTVEAFF
.	TRBD1	TRBV5-6	TRBJ1-5	TGTGCCAGCACCTTAGAATGGACAGGATATAGCAATCAGCCCCAGCATTTT	CASTLEWTGYSNQPQHF
once	.	TRBV18	TRBJ2-7	TGTGCCAGCTCACCGATTCCGAGCGGCGAGCAGTACTTC	CASSPIPSGEQYF
.	.	TRBV5-6	TRBJ2-3	TGTGCCAGCGGGGGGCGTGCAGGTCGGGATACGCAGTATTTT	CASGGRAGRDTQYF
.	TRBD1	TRBV6-5	TRBJ2-1	TGTGCCAGCAGTTACAACGCTCAGGGGGCGGGTGAGCAGTTCTTC	CASSYNAQGAGEQFF
.	TRBD1	TRBV18	TRBJ1-1	TGTGCCAGCTCACCAAGGACAGGTATGAACACTGAAGCTTTCTTT	CASSPRTGMNTEAFF
.	TRBD2	TRBV4-2	TRBJ2-1	TGTGCCAGCAGCCAAGATCTGACGACTAGCGGGAGCAATGAGCAGTTCTTC	CASSQDLTTSGSNEQFF
.	.	TRBV9	TRBJ2-1	TGTGCCAGCAGCGTAGAGCTGGAGGGAAGCTCCTACAATGAGCAGTTCTTC	CASSVELEGSSYNEQFF
once	.	TRBV27	TRBJ2-7	TGTGCCAGCAGTTTGTCTCTAGCGAGGTACGAGCAGTACTTC	CASSLSLARYEQYF
once	.	TRBV21-1	TRBJ2-6	TGTGCCAGCAGCAAAGATGTAGGGCAGGGGGACTCTGGGGCCAACGTCCTGACTTTC	CASSKDVGQGDSGANVLTF
once	TRBD1	TRBV7-9	TRBJ2-5	TGTGCCGGATCGGACAGGGGAGAGACCCAGTACTTC	CAGSDRGETQYF
.	.	TRBV28	TRBJ1-1	TGTGCCAGCAGTCCCAGCGGGATCTCGGCTGAAGCTTTCTTT	CASSPSGISAEAFF
.	TRBD2	TRBV4-1	TRBJ2-5	TGCGCCAGCAGCCTCCCGGGAGGGCGAGAGACCCAGTACTTC	CASSLPGGRETQYF
once	.	TRBV6-4	TRBJ1-1	TGTGCCAGCAGCGACGCTTGGAACACTGAAGCTTTCTTT	CASSDAWNTEAFF
.	.	TRBV30	TRBJ2-7	TGTGCCTGGAGTCCTGATAGGAGGAGCGAGCAGTACTTC	CAWSPDRRSEQYF
.	TRBD2	TRBV9	TRBJ2-5	TGTGCCAGCAGCGTAGAACTAGCGGGGGGTGAGACCCAGTACTTC	CASSVELAGGETQYF
once	TRBD1	TRBV30	TRBJ2-2	TGTGCCTGGAGGATAGCGGACAGGGGAAACACCGGGGAGCTGTTTTTT	CAWRIADRGNTGELFF
.	TRBD1	TRBV2	TRBJ2-3	TGTGCCAGCAGTCGGGACAGTAGCACAGATACGCAGTATTTT	CASSRDSSTDTQYF
.	.	TRBV2	TRBJ1-2	TGTGCCAGCAGAGTGGGGCGGGAGGGAACTAACTATGGCTACACCTTC	CASRVGREGTNYGYTF
.	.	TRBV19	TRBJ1-3	TGTGCCAGTACCGCAGAAGGACGGACCGAAAACACCATATATTTT	CASTAEGRTENTIYF
.	TRBD1	TRBV4-1	TRBJ1-2	TGCGCCAGCAGCCCTCGGGACAGGGGTAGTGGCTACACCTTC	CASSPRDRGSGYTF